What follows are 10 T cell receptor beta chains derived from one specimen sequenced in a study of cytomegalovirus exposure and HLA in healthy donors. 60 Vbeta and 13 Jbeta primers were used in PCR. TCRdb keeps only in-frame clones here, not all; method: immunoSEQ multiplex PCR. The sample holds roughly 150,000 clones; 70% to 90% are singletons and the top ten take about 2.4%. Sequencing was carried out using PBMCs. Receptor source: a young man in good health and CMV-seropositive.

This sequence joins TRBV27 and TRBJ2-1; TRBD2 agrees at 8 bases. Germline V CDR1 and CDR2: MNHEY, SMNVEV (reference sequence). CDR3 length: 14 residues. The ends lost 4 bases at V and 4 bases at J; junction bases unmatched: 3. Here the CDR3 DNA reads TGTGCCAGCAGTTCGGGAGGGCCGTACAATGAGCAGTTCTTC. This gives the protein CASSSGGPYNEQFF.

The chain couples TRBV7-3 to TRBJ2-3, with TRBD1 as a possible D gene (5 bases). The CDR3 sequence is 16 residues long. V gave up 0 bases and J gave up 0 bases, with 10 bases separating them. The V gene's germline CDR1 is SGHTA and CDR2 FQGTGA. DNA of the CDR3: TGTGCCAGCAGCTTAACAGGGGCCCTGAGCACAGATACGCAGTATTTT. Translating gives CASSLTGALSTDTQYF.

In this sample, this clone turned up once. The CDR3 spells CASTRRNSSLTGELFF. The CDR3 DNA follows: TGTGCCAGCACCCGGAGGAACAGTTCCTTGACCGGGGAGCTGTTTTTT. The genes are TRBV2 and TRBJ2-2, with a possible D match to TRBD2 (5 bases). V lost 7 bases, J lost 5 bases, and 20 bases lay in between. This CDR3 has 16 residues. Germline-derived CDR1 and CDR2 are SNHLY and FYNNEI. The full variable domain, completed using reference TRBV2 and TRBJ2-2, is EPEVTQTPSHQVTQMGQEVILRCVPISNHLYFYWYRQILGQKVEFLVSFYNNEISEKSEIFDDQFSVERPDGSNFTLKIRSTKLEDSAMYFCASTRRNSSLTGELFFGEGSRLTVL.

In DNA, the CDR3 is TGTGCCAGCAGCTTAATGGGACTTCAAGGAGGAGAGACCCAGTACTTC. Its protein is CASSLMGLQGGETQYF. V gene TRBV7-2 combines with J gene TRBJ2-5; tentative D call: TRBD2 (6 bases). The CDR3 totals 16 residues. Deletions cut 2 bases from V and 4 bases from J, with 17 bases between. The germline V gene has CDR1 SGHTA and CDR2 FQGNSA.

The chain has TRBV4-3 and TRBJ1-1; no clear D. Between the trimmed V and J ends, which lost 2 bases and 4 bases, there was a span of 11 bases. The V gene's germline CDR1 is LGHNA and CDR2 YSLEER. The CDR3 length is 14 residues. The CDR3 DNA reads TGCGCCAGCAGCCAACTCGGGAGGGTCACTGAAGCTTTCTTT. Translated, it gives CASSQLGRVTEAFF.

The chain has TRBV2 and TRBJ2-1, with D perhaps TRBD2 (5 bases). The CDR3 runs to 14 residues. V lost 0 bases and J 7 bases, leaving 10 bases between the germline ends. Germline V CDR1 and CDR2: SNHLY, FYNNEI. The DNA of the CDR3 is TGTGCCAGCAGTGAAGCGGGGAGTAGTAATGAGCAGTTCTTC. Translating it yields CASSEAGSSNEQFF.

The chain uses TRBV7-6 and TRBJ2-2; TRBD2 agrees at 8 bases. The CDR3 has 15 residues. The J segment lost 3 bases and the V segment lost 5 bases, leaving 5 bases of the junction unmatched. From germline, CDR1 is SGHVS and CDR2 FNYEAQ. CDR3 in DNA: TGTGCCAGCAGCCCTCGGGAGGGGTACACCGGGGAGCTGTTTTTT. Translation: CASSPREGYTGELFF.

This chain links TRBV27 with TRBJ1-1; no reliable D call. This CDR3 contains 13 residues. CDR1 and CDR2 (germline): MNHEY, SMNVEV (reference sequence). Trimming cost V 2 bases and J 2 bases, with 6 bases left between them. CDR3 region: CASSLLGNTEAFF. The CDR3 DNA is TGTGCCAGCAGTTTACTAGGCAACACTGAAGCTTTCTTT.

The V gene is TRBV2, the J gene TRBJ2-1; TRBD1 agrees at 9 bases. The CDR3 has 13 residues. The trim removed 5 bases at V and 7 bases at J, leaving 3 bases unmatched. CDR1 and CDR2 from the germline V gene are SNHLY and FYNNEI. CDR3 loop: CASSSGTGNEQFF. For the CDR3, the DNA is TGTGCCAGCAGTTCCGGGACAGGGAATGAGCAGTTCTTC.

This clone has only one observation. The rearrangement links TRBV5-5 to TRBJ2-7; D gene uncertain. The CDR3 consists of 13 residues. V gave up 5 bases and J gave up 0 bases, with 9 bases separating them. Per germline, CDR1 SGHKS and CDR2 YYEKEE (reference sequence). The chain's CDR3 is CASSPRGSYEQYV. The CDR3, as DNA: TGTGCCAGCAGTCCGAGAGGCTCCTACGAGCAGTACGTC.